This is a list of T cell receptor beta chains from one sample in a study of blood T cells in healthy people across ages. TCRdb re-called the 5' RACE reads with MiXCR, one entry per CDR3 protein. In the table there are 1,300,000 or so distinct CDR3 sequences, 55% to 75% of which are singletons. The sequenced sample consisted of blood. Receptors were obtained from a man in his late teens or twenties in good health. The CDR3 runs from the conserved cysteine through the conserved F or W. The order of the fields is clone size, D gene, V gene, J gene, CDR3 DNA, CDR3 protein. A D gene is named only where the DNA matches it firmly. Size is stated for part of the rows, as once, few or many counts, or as a class when the clone is expanded.

.	TRBD2	TRBV2	TRBJ2-7	TGTGCCAGCAGTCCCCGAGCGGGAGAGGGCGAGCAGTACTTC	CASSPRAGEGEQYF
.	.	TRBV29-1	TRBJ1-2	TGCAGCGTTGAAGTCGGGAATGGGGTGCGCGGCTACACCTTC	CSVEVGNGVRGYTF
many	.	TRBV6-1	TRBJ2-7	TGTGCCTCGGAGGTAGGGAGCTACGAGCAGTACTTC	CASEVGSYEQYF
.	.	TRBV12-3/TRBV12-4	TRBJ1-2	TGTGCCAGCGGACTGGACGGGCAACGCTATGGCTACACCTTC	CASGLDGQRYGYTF
.	.	TRBV11-2	TRBJ2-7	TGTGCCACCAGAGGTGGGGTACTCCTATACGAGCAGTACTTC	CATRGGVLLYEQYF
.	.	TRBV9	TRBJ2-1	TGTGCCAGCAGCGTGCGAAGTAGCTCCTACAATGAGCAGTTCTTC	CASSVRSSSYNEQFF
few	.	TRBV6-2/TRBV6-3	TRBJ2-6	TGTGCCAGCACAGCCTCTGGGGCCAACGTCCTGACTTTC	CASTASGANVLTF
.	.	TRBV11-2	TRBJ2-5	TGTGCCAGCCTCGAAAGGGGCGGAGATCAAGAGACCCAGTACTTC	CASLERGGDQETQYF
.	.	TRBV6-6	TRBJ1-2	TGTGCCAGCAGTTACTCGATTGGCGACTATGGCTACACCTTC	CASSYSIGDYGYTF
.	TRBD2	TRBV10-3	TRBJ2-7	TGTGCCATCCGGGGACTAGCGGGAGTGGGTTTGGTTGGCGAGCAGTACTTC	CAIRGLAGVGLVGEQYF
.	.	TRBV18	TRBJ1-2	TGTGCCAGCTCGCGAACGCTCGGGGAGCCAACCCCGGACTATGGCTACACCTTC	CASSRTLGEPTPDYGYTF
.	TRBD2	TRBV19	TRBJ2-1	TGTGCCAGTAGTACAGCCCCGGGACTAGCGGGAGCGGTACATGAGCAGTTCTTC	CASSTAPGLAGAVHEQFF
.	TRBD2	TRBV7-2	TRBJ2-1	TGTGCCAGCAGCCCCGGTTTCGCCCGGGCGGGGGGCTATGAGCAGTTCTTC	CASSPGFARAGGYEQFF
.	TRBD2	TRBV20-1	TRBJ2-5	TGCAGTGCTAGTGACGGGAGGTACCAAGAGACCCAGTACTTC	CSASDGRYQETQYF
.	.	TRBV27	TRBJ1-6	TGTGCCAGCAGTTTTCTTAATTCACCCCTCCACTTT	CASSFLNSPLHF
.	.	TRBV14	TRBJ1-2	TGTGCCAGCAGCCAAGATCATGGAGACCTCTATGGCTACACCTTC	CASSQDHGDLYGYTF
few	TRBD1	TRBV12-3/TRBV12-4	TRBJ2-5	TGTGCCAGCAATAAACAGGGGTCCCCCGAAGAGACCCAGTACTTC	CASNKQGSPEETQYF
.	.	TRBV7-2	TRBJ2-7	TGTGCCAGCAGCCGTAGAGGAGGGGTCAACGAGCAGTACTTC	CASSRRGGVNEQYF
.	TRBD1	TRBV7-9	TRBJ2-3	TGTGCCAGCAGAAAGGGGACAGGGCGCACAGATACGCAGTATTTT	CASRKGTGRTDTQYF
few	.	TRBV11-2	TRBJ1-4	TGTGCCAGCAGCGCGAGGGTGGGGGGGGAAAAACTGTTTTTT	CASSARVGGEKLFF
.	TRBD2	TRBV12-3/TRBV12-4	TRBJ2-1	TGTGCCAGCACCTTACGAGCGGGGGGGACCCATAGCTCCTACAATGAGCAGTTCTTC	CASTLRAGGTHSSYNEQFF
.	.	TRBV29-1	TRBJ1-5	TGCAGCGTTGGTGAAGCGTATAGCAATCAGCCCCAGCATTTT	CSVGEAYSNQPQHF
.	TRBD1	TRBV5-1	TRBJ2-7	TGCGCCAGCACCACCGACAGGGGGGTTATCTACGAGCAGTACTTC	CASTTDRGVIYEQYF
.	TRBD2	TRBV20-1	TRBJ2-7	TGCAGTGCCCCGGGACTAGCGGGAGTGGAAGGCGAGCAGTACTTC	CSAPGLAGVEGEQYF
few	TRBD2	TRBV7-2	TRBJ2-3	TGTGCCAGCAAAGAGGGCGGGAGGGCCGTAGATACGCAGTATTTT	CASKEGGRAVDTQYF
.	TRBD2	TRBV6-1	TRBJ2-3	TGTGCCAGCATTGAAGTACTAGCGTACGGCACAGATACGCAGTATTTT	CASIEVLAYGTDTQYF
few	.	TRBV18	TRBJ2-7	TGTGCCAGCTCACCGGATCTCTCCTACGAGCAGTACTTC	CASSPDLSYEQYF
.	TRBD1	TRBV10-3	TRBJ2-3	TGTGCCAGCCGTGAGGACAGGGCAGCCGATACGCAGTATTTT	CASREDRAADTQYF
few	TRBD2	TRBV27	TRBJ2-1	TGTGCCAGCAGTCCCTTACCGGGGGGAGAGTACAATGAGCAGTTCTTC	CASSPLPGGEYNEQFF
.	.	TRBV7-9	TRBJ2-5	TGTGCCAGCAGCTCCGGAACACAGGGTTCGCAGTACTTC	CASSSGTQGSQYF
few	TRBD1	TRBV4-3	TRBJ2-7	TGCGCCAGCAGCCAAGATTGGGGACAGCCCTACGAGCAGTACTTC	CASSQDWGQPYEQYF
.	TRBD1	TRBV7-9	TRBJ1-5	TGTGCCAGCAGCTTAGGACAGGGAGTAAGCAATCAGCCCCAGCATTTT	CASSLGQGVSNQPQHF
.	.	TRBV7-9	TRBJ1-4	TGTGCCAGCAGCCCGGCTCCGGACAGAATTAATGAAAAACTGTTTTTT	CASSPAPDRINEKLFF
.	TRBD1	TRBV20-1	TRBJ1-2	TGCAGTGCTAGAGATCCCAGGGGGCCTAACTATGGCTACACCTTC	CSARDPRGPNYGYTF
.	.	TRBV10-2	TRBJ2-3	TGCGCCAGCAGTGAGATCGGCGGTCGCACAGATACGCAGTATTTT	CASSEIGGRTDTQYF
.	.	TRBV20-1	TRBJ2-7	TGCAGTGCTATTGGTGACAGCTCCTACGAGCAGTACTTC	CSAIGDSSYEQYF
.	TRBD2	TRBV4-1	TRBJ2-3	TGCGCCAGCAGCCAAACCGTGCCGGGACTAGCTGTCACAGATACGCAGTATTTT	CASSQTVPGLAVTDTQYF
few	TRBD1	TRBV7-2	TRBJ1-2	TGTGCCAGCAGCGTGGGGACAGGGAATAACTATGGCTACACCTTC	CASSVGTGNNYGYTF
once	.	TRBV6-1	TRBJ2-7	TGTGCCAGCAGTGAAGAGGGGACGGGGTCCTACGAGCGGTACTTC	CASSEEGTGSYERYF
.	.	TRBV21-1	TRBJ2-5	TGTGCCAGCAGCAGAAGGGACGAGACCCAGTACTTC	CASSRRDETQYF
few	TRBD1	TRBV6-1	TRBJ2-4	TGTGCCGGATCCCCAGGGGGAGCCAAAAACATTCAGTACTTC	CAGSPGGAKNIQYF
.	.	TRBV2	TRBJ1-1	TGTGCCAGCAGAAAGTTCCCTAGGAACACTGAAGCTTTCTTT	CASRKFPRNTEAFF
few	.	TRBV12-3/TRBV12-4	TRBJ2-3	TGTGCCACGAGGGGGGGACGGGCAGATACGCAGTATTTT	CATRGGRADTQYF
once	.	TRBV15	TRBJ2-3	TGTGCCGCCAGCAGAGATAAAATGGATACGCAGTATTTT	CAASRDKMDTQYF
.	TRBD1	TRBV4-1	TRBJ1-2	TGCGCCAGCAGCCAAGCCGGGACAGGGTTCACCTTC	CASSQAGTGFTF
.	TRBD2	TRBV5-5	TRBJ2-7	TGTGCCAGCAGCGTAAGGACTAGCCCGGAGGACGAGCAGTACTTC	CASSVRTSPEDEQYF
.	.	TRBV2	TRBJ2-6	TGTGCCAGCAGTGAACGACAGCTCGGGGCCAACGTCCTGACTTTC	CASSERQLGANVLTF
few	TRBD1	TRBV27	TRBJ2-7	TGTGCCAGCAGTCAGACAGGGGGGAAGCAGTACTTC	CASSQTGGKQYF
few	TRBD1	TRBV20-1	TRBJ1-2	TGCAGTGCTTGGACAGGAGAGGGCTATGGCTACACCTTC	CSAWTGEGYGYTF
few	.	TRBV5-1	TRBJ2-7	TGCGCCAGCAGCTTGGATCCTGAATGGTACGAGCAGTACTTC	CASSLDPEWYEQYF
once	.	TRBV21-1	TRBJ1-5	TGTGCCAGCAGCAAGGCGGGACCCCCATTTGGCAATCAGCCCCAGCATTTT	CASSKAGPPFGNQPQHF
.	.	TRBV14	TRBJ2-7	TGTGCCAGCAGCCAAGTAGTAACCTACGAGCAGTACTTC	CASSQVVTYEQYF
once	.	TRBV12-5	TRBJ2-5	TGTGCTAGTGGTTTGGTAGGGGGGTACCAAGAGACCCAGTACTTC	CASGLVGGYQETQYF
once	TRBD2	TRBV13	TRBJ2-1	TGTGCCAGCAGCTTGCTAGCGGGAGTCTTCAATGAGCAGTTCTTC	CASSLLAGVFNEQFF